These 32 T cell receptor beta chains share one sample of origin, sequenced in a study of cytomegalovirus exposure and HLA in healthy donors. PCR primers comprised 60 Vbeta and 13 Jbeta primers. This table comes from immunoSEQ multiplex PCR, and its TCRdb copy is limited to in-frame clones, with some not included. The table lists more than 100,000 clones, roughly 9.6% of them singletons. The sequenced sample was PBMCs. These receptors originate from a woman aged 40 to 50 in good health and CMV-seropositive.

This clone was counted between two and nine times. This chain links TRBV9 with TRBJ2-5, with D possibly TRBD1 on 5 matching bases. The CDR3 has 16 amino acids. The germline CDR1 and CDR2 sequences are SGDLS and YYNGEE. Trimming stripped 2 bases from V and 2 bases from J, with 16 bases between. The CDR3 DNA reads as TGTGCCAGCAGCGTCGACTCCTCAGGGCGGCAAGAGACCCAGTACTTC. Translating gives CASSVDSSGRQETQYF.

This clone was observed a handful of times. This rearrangement joins TRBV6-5 to TRBJ2-5; the D gene is possibly TRBD2 (5 bases). The germline V gene encodes CDR1 MNHEY and CDR2 SVGAGI. The CDR3 has 13 amino acids. V gave up 8 bases and J gave up 6 bases, with 16 bases separating them. CDR3 DNA: TGTGCCAGCTGTCATAGGTCGGGGAAGACCCAGTACTTC. This gives the protein CASCHRSGKTQYF.

This clone was detected a few times. The chain employs TRBV7-3 and TRBJ2-1, with TRBD2 as a possible D gene (5 bases). V gave up 5 bases and J gave up 4 bases, with 15 bases separating them. The CDR3 consists of 15 residues. CDR1 is SGHTA and CDR2 is FQGTGA in the germline V gene. The CDR3 reads CASSPTDGEYNEQFF. CDR3 in DNA: TGTGCCAGCAGCCCTACTGACGGGGAGTACAATGAGCAGTTCTTC.

The CDR3 spells CASSRTGALEKLFF. CDR3 in DNA: TGTGCCAGCAGTCGAACAGGGGCACTTGAAAAACTGTTTTTT. The rearrangement links TRBV2 to TRBJ1-4; TRBD1 matches at 7 bases. CDR1 and CDR2 (germline): SNHLY, FYNNEI. V shed 5 bases, J shed 7 bases, and the junction held 7 bases outside the gene matches. The CDR3 contains 14 residues.

The chain links TRBV5-4 to TRBJ1-1; perhaps TRBD1 as D (6 bases). Looked up from germline, CDR1 is SGHNT and CDR2 is YYREEE (reference sequence). This CDR3 contains 14 residues. V lost 6 bases and J lost 6, with 18 bases in between. The CDR3 sequence is CASNDKGGFAEAFF. Written as DNA, the CDR3 is TGTGCCAGCAACGATAAAGGGGGTTTCGCTGAAGCTTTCTTT.

This chain joins TRBV7-9 and TRBJ1-4, with 9 bases identical to TRBD1. V lost 0 bases to trimming and J lost 4 bases; unmatched junction nucleotides: 3. The CDR3 spans 16 residues. The germline CDR1 and CDR2 sequences are SEHNR and FQNEAQ (reference sequence). The CDR3 coding sequence is TGTGCCAGCAGCTTAGCGGGGACAGGGATTAATGAAAAACTGTTTTTT. Translated: CASSLAGTGINEKLFF.

The V gene is TRBV15, the J gene TRBJ2-7; perhaps TRBD2 as D (6 bases). CDR3 length: 15 residues. Germline CDR1 reads LNHNV; CDR2 reads YYDKDF (reference sequence). With 1 base removed from V and 5 bases from J, the gap between germline ends came to 15 bases. For the CDR3, the DNA is TGTGCCACCAGCAGAGGCCGGGGGTTCCTTCACGAGCAGTACTTC. It translates to CATSRGRGFLHEQYF.

This clone was observed a few times. The rearrangement links TRBV10-3 to TRBJ2-5; 7 bases map to TRBD1. The germline CDR1 and CDR2 sequences are ENHRY and SYGVKD. V lost 6 bases to trimming and J lost 3 bases; unmatched junction nucleotides: 4. The CDR3 contains 13 residues. The CDR3 loop is CAISAGTEETQYF. CDR3 bases: TGTGCCATCAGCGCTGGGACAGAAGAGACCCAGTACTTC.

With respect to this clone: A junction boundary mismatches the germline segment, possibly from a read error. V usage is TRBV7-2 and J usage is TRBJ1-6; D is uncertain. The CDR3 spans 9 residues. Germline CDR1 is SGHTA and CDR2 is FQGNSA. For the CDR3, the DNA is TGTGCCAGCAGCCGGCCCAGGAACTTT. Translation gives CASSRPRNF. The whole variable domain, remainder taken from reference TRBV7-2 and TRBJ1-6, is GAGVSQSPSNKVTEKGKDVELRCDPISGHTALYWYRQSLGQGLEFLIYFQGNSAPDKSGLPSDRFSAERTGGSVSTLTIQRTQQEDSAVYLCASSRPRNFGNGTRLTVT.

This clone was found a few times. This chain connects TRBV19 to TRBJ1-5; a weak D match, TRBD1 (6 bases). V shed 8 bases and J shed 7 bases, with 15 bases lying between them. The germline V gene encodes CDR1 LNHDA and CDR2 SQIVND (reference sequence). The CDR3 has 13 amino acids. The CDR3 DNA sequence: TGTGCCAGTGACTACTTAGGGGGACAGCCCCAGCATTTT. This encodes CASDYLGGQPQHF.

This clone has a handful of counts. The rearrangement uses TRBV11-1 and TRBJ2-5; 7 bases match TRBD1. CDR1 and CDR2 from the germline V gene are SGHAT and FQDESV (reference sequence). The J segment lost 5 bases and the V segment lost 3 bases, leaving 9 bases of the junction unmatched. The CDR3 length is 15 residues. The CDR3 loop reads CASSFKGALVETQYF. CDR3 in DNA: TGTGCCAGCAGCTTTAAGGGGGCGCTCGTGGAGACCCAGTACTTC.

The CDR3 here is CASSLSSGTGRNEQFF. In DNA, the CDR3 is TGTGCCAGCAGCTTGTCATCCGGGACAGGAAGGAATGAGCAGTTCTTC. The rearrangement links TRBV5-5 to TRBJ2-1, with 8 bases aligning to TRBD1. J lost 7 bases, V lost 1 base, and 10 bases had no gene match. This CDR3 has 16 residues. Germline V lookup: CDR1 SGHKS, CDR2 YYEKEE (reference sequence).

V usage is TRBV25-1 and J usage is TRBJ1-2; possible D gene TRBD1, 5 bases. CDR3 length: 18 amino acids. V was pared by 1 base and J by 4 bases, with 22 bases between. Germline values: CDR1 MGHDK, CDR2 SYGVNS. The CDR3 DNA is TGTGCCAGCAGTGAATTGGATGTCCTTCTCGGGGGTAGCTATGGCTACACCTTC. This sequence encodes CASSELDVLLGGSYGYTF.

This rearrangement joins TRBV4-1 to TRBJ1-6; 7 nucleotides agree with TRBD1. Germline V gives CDR1 MGHRA, CDR2 YSYEKL. The V and J ends lost 1 base and 8 bases, in that order; junction bases with no gene match: 8. This CDR3 contains 16 residues. The CDR3 DNA reads TGCGCCAGCAGCCAAGTCGGGGGACAGAGGGATTCACCCCTCCACTTT. Translating it yields CASSQVGGQRDSPLHF.

The chain recombines TRBV27 with TRBJ2-2; tentative D call: TRBD2 (6 bases). V was pared by 6 bases and J by 2 bases, with 16 bases between. The CDR3 spans 16 residues. The germline CDR1 and CDR2 sequences are MNHEY and SMNVEV (reference sequence). CDR3 region: CASSRVGTVNTGELFF. Here the CDR3 DNA reads TGTGCCAGCAGCCGAGTGGGGACTGTTAACACCGGGGAGCTGTTTTTT.

The genes are TRBV5-1 and TRBJ1-1; 9 bases map to TRBD1. The CDR3 is 12 amino acids. The germline V gene has CDR1 SGHRS and CDR2 YFSETQ. Trimming at V came to 4 bases and at J to 11 bases, leaving 6 bases not matched to a gene. CDR3 coding DNA: TGCGCCAGCAGCCTGGGGACAGGGCGGGCTTTCTTT. Its translation: CASSLGTGRAFF.

The rearrangement joins TRBV29-1 to TRBJ2-3; 12 nucleotides line up with TRBD2. With 3 bases clipped from V and 1 base from J, the junction kept 2 bases outside the gene matches. Germline V CDR1 and CDR2: SQVTM, ANQGSEA. The CDR3 has 15 amino acids. The chain's CDR3 is CSVDGTSGRTDTQYF. The CDR3 DNA reads TGCAGCGTTGATGGGACTAGCGGGCGCACAGATACGCAGTATTTT.

In this sample, this clone turned up a few times. This chain joins TRBV7-9 and TRBJ2-1, with D possibly being TRBD2 (6 bases). Trimming stripped 5 bases from V and 1 base from J, with 15 bases between. The CDR3 covers 16 residues. Germline CDR1 SEHNR, CDR2 FQNEAQ (reference sequence). The CDR3 loop reads CASSPPGGKSYNEQFF. CDR3 DNA: TGTGCCAGCAGCCCCCCTGGGGGGAAATCCTACAATGAGCAGTTCTTC.

The chain has TRBV10-3 and TRBJ2-1, with a weak D call TRBD2 (6 bases). Trimming cost V 10 bases and J 7 bases, with 20 bases left between them. The germline V gene has CDR1 ENHRY and CDR2 SYGVKD. The CDR3 is made up of 14 amino acids. CDR3 protein: CATSTGRGLNEQFF. Written as DNA, the CDR3 is TGTGCCACATCAACGGGCCGGGGACTTAATGAGCAGTTCTTC.

Worth noting for this clone: The junction departs from the called germline gene at one end, perhaps through a read error. V is TRBV27 and J is TRBJ2-3, with 11 bases lining up with TRBD2. In germline, CDR1 is MNHEY, CDR2 SMNVEV (reference sequence). The CDR3 extends over 17 amino acids. CDR3 sequence reads: CASSFSGGARLSDTRYF. For the CDR3, the DNA is TGTGCCAGCAGTTTTAGCGGGGGGGCACGGTTATCAGATACGCGGTATTTT.

The rearrangement joins TRBV7-9 to TRBJ1-1, with 8 positions matching TRBD1. Germline trimming cut 5 bases from V and 1 base from J; bases unmatched to any gene: 3. Germline CDR1 is SEHNR and CDR2 is FQNEAQ (reference sequence). The CDR3 covers 14 residues. CDR3 nucleotide sequence: TGTGCCAGCAGCCGAGGGACAGGGAACACTGAAGCTTTCTTT. Its translation is CASSRGTGNTEAFF.

There are a few counts of this clone. This rearrangement joins TRBV4-2 to TRBJ2-3; the match to TRBD1 covers 12 bases. After removal of 0 bases from V and 5 bases from J, the junction contained 9 bases not matched to a gene. The CDR3 is 18 residues long. Germline V lookup: CDR1 LGHNA, CDR2 YNFKEQ. CDR3 protein: CASSQDWDRGRLRDTQYF. The CDR3 DNA reads as TGTGCCAGCAGCCAAGATTGGGACAGGGGGCGCCTCAGAGATACGCAGTATTTT.

There are a few counts of this clone. This rearrangement joins TRBV2 to TRBJ2-5; 8 bases are shared with TRBD1. CDR3 length: 14 residues. The germline V gene encodes CDR1 SNHLY and CDR2 FYNNEI. The junction had 7 bases not matched to a gene; V was cut back by 6 bases and J by 4 bases. The CDR3 sequence: CASRPRTGLETQYF. The CDR3 DNA sequence: TGTGCCAGCAGACCCAGGACAGGGTTAGAGACCCAGTACTTC.

The V call is TRBV7-6, the J call TRBJ2-5; D might be TRBD1 (6 bases). The germline gives CDR1 SGHVS, CDR2 FNYEAQ. V was shortened by 1 base and J by 7 bases, with 7 bases between the two germline ends. The CDR3 covers 12 residues. CDR3 amino acids: CASSLGGGTQYF. The CDR3 DNA sequence: TGTGCCAGCAGCTTAGGAGGGGGGACCCAGTACTTC.

This clone was seen more than once but under ten times. The chain has TRBV2 and TRBJ2-2; a possible D gene is TRBD1 (6 bases). Trimming removed 7 bases from V and 1 base from J, with 10 bases in between. CDR1 is SNHLY, CDR2 FYNNEI, per germline. The length of the CDR3 is 14 residues. The CDR3 DNA is TGTGCCAGCATGGGGGCCCTGAACACCGGGGAGCTGTTTTTT. Protein product: CASMGALNTGELFF.

The V and J genes are TRBV7-9 and TRBJ2-2; TRBD2 might be the D (7 bases). Trimming stripped 2 bases from V and 7 bases from J, with 20 bases between. In germline, CDR1 is SEHNR, CDR2 FQNEAQ (reference sequence). This CDR3 contains 17 residues. The CDR3 protein is CASSLRPGAGAGGELFF. The CDR3 DNA reads TGTGCCAGCAGCTTACGGCCGGGGGCGGGGGCGGGCGGGGAGCTGTTTTTT.

This chain uses TRBV18 with TRBJ1-2; D is possibly TRBD1 (5 bases). V was trimmed by 1 base and J by 7 bases, leaving 19 bases between them. Per the germline V gene, CDR1 is KGHSH and CDR2 is LQKENI. The CDR3 covers 16 residues. The CDR3 sequence is CASSPLSPSAQGGYTF. The CDR3, as DNA: TGTGCCAGCTCACCACTCTCCCCCTCTGCCCAGGGTGGCTACACCTTC. The full variable domain, in which reference TRBV18 and TRBJ1-2 provide the parts outside the CDR3, is NAGVMQNPRHLVRRRGQEARLRCSPMKGHSHVYWYRQLPEEGLKFMVYLQKENIIDESGMPKERFSAEFPKEGPSILRIQQVVRGDSAAYFCASSPLSPSAQGGYTFGSGTRLTVV.

This chain joins TRBV13 and TRBJ2-1; 7 bases map to TRBD1. The CDR3 extends over 14 amino acids. The germline V gene has CDR1 PRHDT and CDR2 FYEKMQ (reference sequence). V shed 0 bases, J shed 7 bases, and the junction held 3 bases outside the gene matches. The CDR3 sequence: CASSLGQGQNEQFF. The CDR3 DNA is TGTGCCAGCAGCTTAGGACAGGGGCAGAATGAGCAGTTCTTC.

Remarks on this clone: Additional DNA sequences in this sample encode the identical CDR3. J is TRBJ1-1 and V is TRBV5-1; weak D call: TRBD1 (5 bases). This CDR3 is built from 12 residues. V shed 4 bases and J shed 5 bases, with 9 bases lying between them. Germline assignment: CDR1 SGHRS and CDR2 YFSETQ. In DNA, the CDR3 is TGCGCCAGCAGCCAGGGAGGAACTGAAGCTTTCTTT. Its translation is CASSQGGTEAFF.

This clone was seen only a few times. This chain connects TRBV10-3 to TRBJ1-2; 7 positions match TRBD1. The CDR3 runs 15 residues. The V and J ends lost 0 bases and 7 bases, in that order; junction bases with no gene match: 8. Germline loops: CDR1 ENHRY, CDR2 SYGVKD. The chain's CDR3 is CAISESKGAFFGYTF. The CDR3 bases are TGTGCCATCAGTGAGTCGAAGGGGGCCTTCTTTGGCTACACCTTC.

On this clone itself: The same CDR3 also results from other DNA sequences found in this sample. This chain joins TRBV2 and TRBJ1-1; TRBD1 matches 9 bases. V shed 4 bases and J 11 bases; nucleotides not matched to a gene: 2. The CDR3 is 11 residues long. The germline V gene encodes CDR1 SNHLY and CDR2 FYNNEI. The CDR3 spells CASSVQGAAFF. The CDR3 region has the DNA TGTGCCAGCAGTGTACAGGGGGCGGCTTTCTTT.

This chain links TRBV7-6 with TRBJ2-2; D unresolved. The V end lost 2 bases, the J end lost 0 bases, and 13 bases lay between the germline ends. CDR1 SGHVS and CDR2 FNYEAQ come from the germline V gene. There are 17 residues in the CDR3. CDR3 coding DNA: TGTGCCAGCAGCTTATTCGCCTCGGTAGCGAACACCGGGGAGCTGTTTTTT. This gives the protein CASSLFASVANTGELFF.